The rows below give T cell receptor beta chains drawn from one sample of a study of Graves' ophthalmopathy and Graves' hyperthyroidism. TCRdb called the multiplex PCR reads again in MiXCR, with one record for every CDR3 protein. The data contain about 380,000 distinct CDR3 sequences, roughly 14% of them singletons. Sequenced: peripheral blood. These receptor sequences come from a young woman with stable Graves' hyperthyroidism. CDR3s include the opening cysteine and the closing phenylalanine or tryptophan. The D gene is left open where the match is weak. Size is stated for part of the rows, as once, few or many counts, or as a class when the clone is expanded.

TRBV6-5	many	TRBJ1-1	.	13	TGTGCCAGCAGTTACATGAGGAACACTGAAGCTTTCTTT	CASSYMRNTEAFF
TRBV11-2	.	TRBJ2-7	TRBD1	15	TGTGCCAGCAGCTTAGACGCGACAGGGTTCTACGAGCAGTACTTC	CASSLDATGFYEQYF
TRBV9	few	TRBJ1-1	.	14	TGTGCCAGCAGCCCAGAAGTGGGTAACACTGAAGCTTTCTTT	CASSPEVGNTEAFF
TRBV6-1	many	TRBJ2-5	TRBD1	17	TGTGCCAGCAGTGAAGCGGGGACAGGGGGCCAAGAAGAGACCCAGTACTTC	CASSEAGTGGQEETQYF
TRBV20-1	many	TRBJ1-2	.	13	TGCAGTGCCGGGGGGCAGGGCTCCTATGGCTACACCTTC	CSAGGQGSYGYTF
TRBV12-3/TRBV12-4	few	TRBJ2-5	.	13	TGTGCCAGCAGTCCGGGCCCCGTGGAGACCCAGTACTTC	CASSPGPVETQYF
TRBV12-3/TRBV12-4	many	TRBJ1-1	.	12	TGTGCCAGCAGTCCTGGGCCAGCTGTAGCTTTCTTT	CASSPGPAVAFF
TRBV6-5	many	TRBJ1-5	TRBD1	15	TGTGCCAGCAGTTCCACAGGGGGACAGGGTCAGCCCCAGCATTTT	CASSSTGGQGQPQHF
TRBV20-1	few	TRBJ1-1	.	15	TGCAGTGCTAGAGATCCGAAGGGGCCGATCCTTGAAGCTTTCTTT	CSARDPKGPILEAFF
TRBV12-3/TRBV12-4	many	TRBJ1-2	TRBD1	14	TGTGCCAGCAGCAGAGGACAGGGGGCCATTGGCTACACCTTC	CASSRGQGAIGYTF
TRBV6-5	many	TRBJ1-2	.	14	TGTGCCAGCAGGTTCGCAGGGGCGGGACTCGGCTACACCTTC	CASRFAGAGLGYTF
TRBV12-3/TRBV12-4	many	TRBJ1-2	TRBD1	14	TGTGCCAGCAGTTTGGGACAGTCGGGCTATGGCTACACCTTC	CASSLGQSGYGYTF
TRBV7-6	many	TRBJ2-7	.	16	TGTGCCAGCAGCCTTTCCCTTAGGGACCCAGCCTACGAGCAGTACTTC	CASSLSLRDPAYEQYF
TRBV7-9	many	TRBJ1-1	.	11	TGTGCCAGCAGCTCCTTGGGTCCTCCTTTCTTT	CASSSLGPPFF
TRBV27	many	TRBJ1-2	.	14	TGTGCCAGCAGGAAAGAGGGGATGGATTATGGCTACACCTTC	CASRKEGMDYGYTF
TRBV6-1	many	TRBJ1-1	TRBD1	16	TGTGCCAGCAGTCGGACAGGGGATTGGGTGAACACTGAAGCTTTCTTT	CASSRTGDWVNTEAFF